This TCR beta chain was sequenced in a study of T-cell reconstitution after alpha-beta-depleted transplantation in children. The ends lost 5 bases at V and 5 bases at J; junction bases unmatched: 7. Per the germline V gene, CDR1 is SGHVS and CDR2 is FNYEAQ. The CDR3 has 16 amino acids. This sample's TCRbeta library carried unique molecular identifier barcodes. Each CDR3 protein gets one entry after TCRdb re-called the PCR reads with MiXCR. The table records about 500,000 distinct CDR3 sequences, approximately 29% of them present only once. The sample consisted of PBMCs from the stem cell graft donor, taken from the stem cell graft. The receptor comes from a human donor who donated a stem cell graft to a child with aplastic anemia. The chain joins TRBV7-6 to TRBJ2-5; 14 bases map to TRBD2. This CDR3 is CASSHRLAGGLETQYF. The CDR3 nucleotides are TGTGCCAGCAGCCATAGACTAGCGGGAGGGTTGGAGACCCAGTACTTC.